This TCR beta chain was observed in a study of blood T cells in healthy people across ages. Using a J-beta primer mix together with a sample-barcoded 5' primer, a second PCR was run for roughly 6 to 12 cycles. Each cDNA molecule received a tag from a template-switch adaptor that had 12 random nucleotides. Sequencing of every sample gave 2.5 million or more CDR3-containing paired-end reads. Each CDR3 protein is one row after TCRdb ran MiXCR on the 5' RACE reads. The sample shows 650,000 to 800,000 distinct CDR3 sequences, 45% to 60% of them seen only once. For this clonotype: The antigen remains undetermined.

Study-level points and caveats: Relative to aged donors, long-lived donors carried more naive CD4+ cells and displayed higher diversity.

The length of the CDR3 is 13 residues. The trim removed 7 bases at V and 4 bases at J, leaving 2 bases unmatched. CDR1 SNHLY and CDR2 FYNNEI come from the germline V gene. The chain recombines TRBV2 with TRBJ2-1; TRBD1 matches at 9 bases. The sequenced sample was blood. The sequence derives from a woman older than 75 in good health. The CDR3 sequence is CASTGQGYNEQFF. Written as DNA, the CDR3 is TGTGCCAGCACGGGACAGGGTTACAATGAGCAGTTCTTC.